These T cell receptor beta chains were read from a single sample in a study of vaccination and CD4 T cells after COVID-19. TCRdb fed the PCR reads into MiXCR, producing one record per CDR3 protein. Of 15,000 or so distinct CDR3 sequences in the sample, 70% were seen once. No antigens are known for them. The sample taken for sequencing was CD4+ T cells from blood, cultured in vitro. All receptors derive from a human donor who had recovered from COVID-19. Both conserved end residues are part of each CDR3. D genes are given only for firm matches. Size is omitted from some rows. Given values are once, few, many or a class for expanded clones.

clone_size d_call j_call v_call cdr3_aa cdr3_nt
few - TRBJ2-5 TRBV20-1 CSAFLARAAETQYF TGCAGTGCTTTCCTCGCCAGGGCTGCGGAGACCCAGTACTTC
- TRBD2 TRBJ2-4 TRBV12-3/TRBV12-4 CASSSTGLASDIQYF TGTGCCAGCAGTAGCACGGGACTAGCGAGTGACATTCAGTACTTC
- TRBD1 TRBJ1-6 TRBV5-1 CASSLGQGVYSPLHF TGCGCCAGCAGCTTGGGACAGGGTGTTTATTCACCCCTCCACTTT
- TRBD2 TRBJ2-7 TRBV10-2 CASSGLAGSYEQYF TGCGCCAGCAGTGGACTAGCGGGTTCCTACGAGCAGTACTTC
- TRBD1 TRBJ2-1 TRBV20-1 CSAQQGAPPNEQFF TGCAGTGCTCAACAGGGGGCCCCCCCCAATGAGCAGTTCTTC
few - TRBJ1-1 TRBV6-2/TRBV6-3 CASSYSTGAVGEAFF TGTGCCAGCAGTTACTCGACGGGGGCAGTCGGTGAAGCTTTCTTT
- - TRBJ2-3 TRBV24-1 CATSDPPGTDTADTQYF TGTGCCACCAGTGATCCCCCCGGGACGGATACCGCAGATACGCAGTATTTT
- - TRBJ1-1 TRBV27 CASHRGTGTEAFF TGTGCCAGTCATCGGGGGACGGGCACTGAAGCTTTCTTT
- - TRBJ1-3 TRBV20-1 CSANAVSSGNTIYF TGCAGTGCTAACGCTGTGAGCTCTGGAAACACCATATATTTT
- TRBD1 TRBJ1-1 TRBV6-1 CASSRGTGGAPTEAFF TGTGCCAGCAGTAGAGGGACAGGGGGCGCGCCCACTGAAGCTTTCTTT
- - TRBJ2-3 TRBV6-1 CASSRSALETDTQYF TGTGCCAGCAGCCGTTCGGCCCTTGAGACAGATACGCAGTATTTT
- TRBD2 TRBJ2-5 TRBV2 CASSSSGGRETQYF TGTGCCAGCAGTTCGAGCGGGGGCAGGGAGACCCAGTACTTC
- - TRBJ2-7 TRBV21-1 CASSKVPVRSYEQYF TGTGCCAGCAGCAAAGTCCCGGTCCGCTCCTACGAGCAGTACTTC
- - TRBJ2-7 TRBV7-2 CASSQLGQGPYEQYF TGTGCCAGCAGCCAACTGGGTCAGGGACCCTACGAGCAGTACTTC
- - TRBJ1-2 TRBV19 CASSDDSARVTF TGTGCCAGTAGTGATGACAGCGCCCGAGTCACCTTC
once TRBD1 TRBJ2-1 TRBV6-2/TRBV6-3 CASSSPGGTGLNEQFF TGTGCCAGCAGTTCCCCAGGGGGGACAGGATTGAATGAGCAGTTCTTC
- - TRBJ2-1 TRBV7-8 CASRGGGTGNEQFF TGTGCCAGCAGAGGCGGCGGAACGGGGAATGAGCAGTTCTTC
- TRBD1 TRBJ1-1 TRBV11-2 CASSRPGQGLPKAFF TGTGCCAGCAGCCGCCCCGGACAGGGCCTACCTAAAGCTTTCTTT
once - TRBJ2-7 TRBV6-2/TRBV6-3 CASSMGGYEQYF TGTGCCAGCAGCATGGGGGGCTACGAGCAGTACTTC
few - TRBJ1-6 TRBV20-1 CSARDEGWGAGSYNSPLHF TGCAGTGCTAGAGATGAGGGGTGGGGCGCAGGATCCTATAATTCACCCCTCCACTTT
once - TRBJ2-5 TRBV24-1 CATSAGHSSQETQYF TGTGCCACCTCAGCGGGTCACTCCTCACAAGAGACCCAGTACTTC
- - TRBJ1-1 TRBV7-3 CASSPGPLNTEAFF TGTGCCAGCAGCCCGGGACCTCTGAACACTGAAGCTTTCTTT